This record covers a single T cell receptor beta chain. In the original workflow: Counts of nucleated cells, estimated from reference gene primer amplification, were obtained. Some clones are missing from TCRdb's copy, which holds only in-frame ones; the method was immunoSEQ multiplex PCR. V and J calls and clone size follow that table, whereas D and trimming were derived from the DNA. The sample has some 200,000 clones, approximately 86% seen once. CDR3 length: 15 amino acids. Unmatched junction bases numbered 6, after V lost 1 base and J lost 6 bases. Germline-derived CDR1 and CDR2 are SGHAT and FQDESV (reference sequence). The sample originates from a study of blood T cell repertoires in COVID-19. Study-wide context: The samples span acute and convalescent COVID-19 from the United States, Italy and Spain. T cells, B-cell-depleted T cells, or PBMCs provided the cDNA or gDNA that served as material.

Sequenced material: peripheral blood. The J gene is TRBJ1-2, the V gene TRBV11-1; 9 bases map to TRBD1. The receptor was derived from a man aged 35 to 55 with active or convalescent COVID-19. The CDR3: CASSLDGTGRNGYTF. For the CDR3, the DNA is TGTGCCAGCAGCTTAGACGGGACAGGGAGAAATGGCTACACCTTC.